The clone carrying this T cell receptor beta chain showed up just a few times. The antigen is unknown. The data stem from a study of T-cell memory formation after mild COVID-19. Study details: Among the donors, TCR clusters were largely specific to each donor.

Overall study results and limits: In pre-infection memory, a portion of responding clones appeared, which suggested that cross-reactive memory joined. Clones contracting over day 15 to 85 were CD4/CD8 balanced, with later expanders leaning CD4+.

The CDR3 length is 15 residues. Germline trimming cut 3 bases from V and 7 bases from J; bases unmatched to any gene: 11. Germline loops: CDR1 LGHNA, CDR2 YSLEER. UMIs and sample barcodes were carried by the TCR alpha and TCR beta cDNA libraries that 5'RACE produced using constant-segment primers. Each CDR3 protein gets one entry after TCRdb re-called the 5' RACE reads with MiXCR. The repertoire holds nearly 350,000 distinct CDR3 sequences, with 10% to 15% as singletons. Input material: PBMCs or a T cell subset sorted from them (not recorded which). The sequence derives from a young man who had mild COVID-19 (a few samples of this study predate the infection). Cell type and time point are not known. The genes are TRBV4-3 and TRBJ1-2; 7 bases align to TRBD1. CDR3 in DNA: TGCGCCAGCAGCCACATTGCCAGGGGGGCCTCTGGCTACACCTTC. Translated: CASSHIARGASGYTF.